Listed below are T cell receptor beta chains from one sample, sequenced in a study of blood T cell repertoires in COVID-19. Sequencing used immunoSEQ multiplex PCR; TCRdb keeps in-frame clones, though not all of them. There are 250,000 to 300,000 clones in the sample; around nine tenths occur only once, and around 10% lies in the top ten. The sample was peripheral blood. These TCRs come from a woman younger than 45 with COVID-19, enrolled during active disease. Each CDR3 is given with its conserved first and last residue. The order of the fields is D gene, V gene, J gene, clone size, CDR3 DNA, CDR3 protein. The D gene is left open where the match is weak. Rows may omit the clone size; those that give it use once, few, many or a size class.

.	TRBV30	TRBJ1-5	once	TGTGCCTGGAGTGCCCGGGAGGATCAGCCCCAGCATTTT	CAWSAREDQPQHF
TRBD2	TRBV10-3	TRBJ2-1	once	TGTGCCATCAGAGCGGGAAACACGTTCGGTGAGCAGTTCTTC	CAIRAGNTFGEQFF
.	TRBV6-5	TRBJ1-1	.	TGTGCCAGCAGTCGCGGGATAAGGGGGAACACTGAAGCTTTCTTT	CASSRGIRGNTEAFF
.	TRBV9	TRBJ2-1	.	TGTGCCAGCAGCACGGGACTGAACAATGAGCAGTTCTTC	CASSTGLNNEQFF
TRBD1	TRBV19	TRBJ2-7	.	TGTGCCAGTAGTATCCCTCTCATCGGTCCAGGGGGCTGGGAGCAGTACTTC	CASSIPLIGPGGWEQYF
.	TRBV30	TRBJ2-5	.	TGTGCCTGGAATCCGGGACAAACAGATTATGAGACCCAGTACTTC	CAWNPGQTDYETQYF
.	TRBV5-4	TRBJ2-1	.	TGTGCCAGCAGCACCGGAGTAGGGAGTGAGCAGTTCTTC	CASSTGVGSEQFF
TRBD1	TRBV29-1	TRBJ2-3	.	TGCAGCGCTGGGACAGGGACGACAGATACGCAGTATTTT	CSAGTGTTDTQYF
TRBD1	TRBV5-5	TRBJ2-3	.	TGTGCCAGCAGCGGAAAACCCATGGGACAGTACACAGATACGCAGTATTTT	CASSGKPMGQYTDTQYF
.	TRBV30	TRBJ1-4	.	TGTGCCCACGGGGGGAATGAAAAACTGTTTTTT	CAHGGNEKLFF
TRBD2	TRBV6-4	TRBJ2-3	.	TGTGCCAGCAGCCAAGCGGGAAGCACAGATACGCAGTATTTT	CASSQAGSTDTQYF
.	TRBV5-1	TRBJ1-1	.	TGCGCCAGCAGCTTTGGACAGAGGGACACTGAAGCTTTCTTT	CASSFGQRDTEAFF
.	TRBV21-1	TRBJ1-2	.	TGTGCCAGCAGCGCTCGACAGCCCTCAGGCTATGGCTACACCTTC	CASSARQPSGYGYTF
TRBD2	TRBV4-3	TRBJ2-1	.	TGCGCCAGCAGCCAAGCCGCGGGGGACTACAATGAGCAGTTCTTC	CASSQAAGDYNEQFF
TRBD1	TRBV28	TRBJ1-2	.	TGTGCCAGCAGTCCAGACAGGGGAAGTGGCTACACCTTC	CASSPDRGSGYTF
.	TRBV30	TRBJ2-7	.	TGTGCCTGGAGTGCTGTCAGGGCTAACGAGCAGTACTTC	CAWSAVRANEQYF
TRBD2	TRBV6-4	TRBJ2-2	.	TGTGCCAGCAGTACCAAGAGCGGGGCCACCGGGGAGCTGTTTTTT	CASSTKSGATGELFF
TRBD1	TRBV7-9	TRBJ1-2	.	TGTGCCAGCAGCACCACTGACCTCGACAGGGGAAACTATGGCTACACCTTC	CASSTTDLDRGNYGYTF
TRBD1	TRBV5-6	TRBJ1-1	.	TGTGCCAGCAGCTTGTTTCAGGGGGAGAGGACTGCAGCTTTCTTT	CASSLFQGERTAAFF
.	TRBV28	TRBJ2-7	.	TGTGCCAGCAGTTTCGGGGGTTCCTCCTACGAGCAGTACTTC	CASSFGGSSYEQYF
.	TRBV6-4	TRBJ2-1	few	TGTGCCAGCAGTGACTCATTCGAGGGGGTACGCGAGCAGTTCTTC	CASSDSFEGVREQFF
.	TRBV4-2	TRBJ2-7	.	TGTGCCAGCAGCCCGGACACCGCCTACGAGCAGTACTTC	CASSPDTAYEQYF
TRBD2	TRBV7-8	TRBJ2-1	once	TGTGCCAGCAGCTTGGGTACGGGAGGGGGGAATGAGCAGTTCTTC	CASSLGTGGGNEQFF
TRBD2	TRBV7-2	TRBJ2-3	.	TGTGCCAGCAGCCAGATAGCGGGAGCCACAGATACGCAGTATTTT	CASSQIAGATDTQYF
.	TRBV28	TRBJ1-1	once	TGTGCCAGCAGTCCCGCGGGTGGTTTGGGCACTGAAGCTTTCTTT	CASSPAGGLGTEAFF
TRBD1	TRBV30	TRBJ1-5	.	TGTGCCTGGAGTGCGGGACAGGGCAATCAGCCCCAGCATTTT	CAWSAGQGNQPQHF
.	TRBV7-2	TRBJ1-5	.	TGTGCCAGCAGCTTGTCGGGACATAGCAATCAGCCCCAGCATTTT	CASSLSGHSNQPQHF